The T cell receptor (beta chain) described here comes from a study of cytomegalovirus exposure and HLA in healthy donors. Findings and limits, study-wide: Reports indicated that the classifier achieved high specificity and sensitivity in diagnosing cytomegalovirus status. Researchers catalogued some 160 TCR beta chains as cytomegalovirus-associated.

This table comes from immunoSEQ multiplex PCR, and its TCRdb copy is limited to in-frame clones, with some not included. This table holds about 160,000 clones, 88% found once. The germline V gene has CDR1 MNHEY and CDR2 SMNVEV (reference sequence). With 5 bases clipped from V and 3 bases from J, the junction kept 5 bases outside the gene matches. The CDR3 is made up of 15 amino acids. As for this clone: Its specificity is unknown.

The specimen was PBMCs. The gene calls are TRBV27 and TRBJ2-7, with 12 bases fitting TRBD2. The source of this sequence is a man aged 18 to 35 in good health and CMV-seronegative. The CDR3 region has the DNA TGTGCCAGCAGTCCACGACTAGCGGGAGTCTACGAGCAGTACTTC. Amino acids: CASSPRLAGVYEQYF.